This TCR beta chain was captured by sequencing in a study of T cell clones after liver transplantation. Looking at the study overall: TCRbeta sequencing after a pre-transplant mixed lymphocyte reaction identified graft-donor-reactive clones, later tracked in post-transplant blood. Patients counted as tolerant after at least one year off all immunosuppression, enzymes not exceeding twice normal. Overall study results and limits: Migration into the graft, not deletion, may explain lost graft donor-reactive T cells.

Assay used: immunoSEQ multiplex PCR; TCRdb lists only in-frame clones, some missing. The sample consists of tens of thousands of clones, approximately 77% of them appearing once. Unstimulated PBMCs were sorted into CD3+CD4+ and CD3+CD8+ populations. Points on this clone: Its antigen is still unknown.

The V and J ends lost 3 bases and 4 bases respectively, with 9 bases between them. Germline CDR1 MDHEN, CDR2 SYDVKM. The CDR3 is made up of 14 amino acids. This rearrangement joins TRBV28 to TRBJ1-4; no clear D gene. The receptor's source is a human patient who received a liver transplant. Some of the T cells may derive from the graft donor. This specimen consisted of CD4+ T cells from blood, obtained at the 22-month timepoint. Here the CDR3 DNA reads TGTGCCAGCAGTTTTGGACGGATTAATGAAAAACTGTTTTTT. Protein sequence: CASSFGRINEKLFF.